The sequence of this T cell receptor beta chain was determined in a study of blood T cell repertoires in COVID-19. Study-wide context: Whether acute or convalescent, the COVID-19 samples came from the United States, Italy and Spain. Sample material is recorded as cDNA or gDNA derived from T cells, B-cell-depleted T cells, or PBMCs.

As handled by the study authors: From reference gene primer amplification, estimates of nucleated cell counts were derived. Only in-frame clones appear in the TCRdb table, and some are missing; sequencing was by immunoSEQ multiplex PCR. V, J and clone size were drawn from that table, and D and trimming were deduced from the DNA. This table holds around 140,000 clones, about four fifths found once. The receptor comes from a human donor in a cohort sampled during active COVID-19. The sequencing sample was made of peripheral blood.

CDR3 bases: TGTGCCAGCAGCGCCAGGGAGGTTCCTCAAGCTTTCTTT. Its translation is CASSAREVPQAFF. The J gene is TRBJ1-1, the V gene TRBV13; tentatively, D is TRBD1 (5 bases). The CDR3 contains 13 residues. From germline, CDR1 is PRHDT and CDR2 FYEKMQ (reference sequence). V dropped 5 bases and J dropped 9 bases, with 16 bases sitting between them.